The 13 T cell receptor beta chains below all came from one sample that was sequenced in a study of identical twins. Via MiXCR, TCRdb re-called the 5' RACE reads, giving one row per CDR3 protein. The sample lists about 220,000 distinct CDR3 sequences, under 8.5% seen once, with 13% to 15% in the top ten. These data also formed part of another study, on T cells expressing NK-cell markers.

The specimen sequenced was CD8+ T cells sorted from blood. Every receptor here comes from a young woman in good health.

J is TRBJ2-2 and V is TRBV12-3 or TRBV12-4; TRBD2 matches at 11 bases. This CDR3 contains 16 residues. With 7 bases clipped from V and 5 bases from J, the junction kept 9 bases outside the gene matches. The CDR3 DNA reads as TGTGCCAGCACCGGTCCGGGACTAGCGGCGACCGGGGAGCTGTTTTTT. It codes for CASTGPGLAATGELFF.

The chain recombines TRBV7-9 with TRBJ1-2, with 7 bases matching TRBD1. The CDR3 extends over 14 amino acids. Germline assignment: CDR1 SEHNR and CDR2 FQNEAQ (reference sequence). With V trimmed by 6 bases and J by 2 bases, 6 bases remained unmatched. This CDR3 reads CASSRGQENYGYTF. The CDR3 nucleotides are TGTGCCAGCAGTCGCGGACAGGAAAACTATGGCTACACCTTC.

In this sample, this clonotype turned up a few times. The chain recombines TRBV6-2 or TRBV6-3 with TRBJ2-5, with TRBD2 matching 12 bases. The CDR3 has 17 amino acids. In germline, CDR1 is MNHEY, CDR2 SVGEGT. The J segment lost 7 bases and the V segment lost 4 bases, leaving 13 bases of the junction unmatched. DNA for the CDR3: TGTGCCAGCAGTTCCCCGGGACTAGCGGGCCGGGATGGGACCCAGTACTTC. Amino acids: CASSSPGLAGRDGTQYF.

The chain has TRBV6-4 and TRBJ2-1; D gene uncertain. CDR1 MRHNA and CDR2 SNTAGT come from the germline V gene. Deletions cut 9 bases from V and 6 bases from J, with 3 bases between. This CDR3 has 9 residues. The CDR3 DNA sequence: TGTGCCAGGATCAATGAGCAGTTCTTC. It yields the protein CARINEQFF.

This clonotype was counted many times. The V gene is TRBV3-1, the J gene TRBJ2-7; 7 bases match TRBD1. CDR3 length: 14 amino acids. The germline V gene encodes CDR1 LGHDT and CDR2 YNNKEL (reference sequence). The J segment lost 3 bases and the V segment lost 3 bases, leaving 5 bases of the junction unmatched. CDR3 sequence: CASSQGDRGYEQYF. Written as DNA, the CDR3 is TGTGCCAGCAGCCAGGGGGACAGAGGCTACGAGCAGTACTTC.

In its sample, this clonotype was seen many times. V usage is TRBV12-3 or TRBV12-4 and J usage is TRBJ1-1; 7 bases map to TRBD1. There are 15 residues in the CDR3. The trim removed 6 bases at V and 1 base at J, leaving 8 bases unmatched. The CDR3 DNA reads TGTGCCAGCAGGAGACCGGGACAGCAGAACACTGAAGCTTTCTTT. This sequence encodes CASRRPGQQNTEAFF.

As to this clonotype: This may come from a read error, since a much larger clone is one base off. This chain connects TRBV9 to TRBJ1-4; 9 bases fit TRBD1. The CDR3 has 17 amino acids. Germline V CDR1 and CDR2: SGDLS, YYNGEE. CDR3 loop: CASSVSGTGLSNEKLLF. CDR3 bases: TGTGCCAGCAGCGTATCCGGGACAGGGTTGTCTAATGAAAAACTGCTTTTT.

This clonotype was observed at least ten times. V gene TRBV12-3 or TRBV12-4 combines with J gene TRBJ2-7; no reliable D call. The CDR3 has 13 residues. The ends were cut back, 2 bases at V and 1 base at J, with 6 bases in the middle. CDR3 bases: TGTGCCAGCAGTTTACCAGAGTCCTACGAGCAGTACTTC. Translating gives CASSLPESYEQYF.

The CDR3 sequence is CASSLHGNSYNEQFF. CDR3 DNA: TGTGCCAGCAGTTTACATGGGAACTCCTACAATGAGCAGTTCTTC. J is TRBJ2-1 and V is TRBV27; D ambiguous. This CDR3 comprises 15 residues. Germline CDR1 is MNHEY and CDR2 is SMNVEV (reference sequence). With 2 bases removed from V and 0 bases from J, the gap between germline ends came to 8 bases.

This clonotype occurred many times. The rearrangement joins TRBV6-4 to TRBJ2-2; 10 bases are a match to TRBD2. The CDR3 length is 19 residues. Germline V gene data show CDR1 as MRHNA and CDR2 as SNTAGT. V shed 5 bases and J 0 bases; nucleotides not matched to a gene: 12. CDR3 nucleotides: TGTGCCAGCAGTACAAGGGAGCGGGGGGGGAACCCGAACACCGGGGAGCTGTTTTTT. It translates to CASSTRERGGNPNTGELFF.

This clonotype occurred a few times. For the CDR3, the DNA is TGCGCCAGCAGCGCAGGGCAGAGCTACAATGAGCAGTTCTTC. Encoded protein: CASSAGQSYNEQFF. The V and J genes are TRBV5-1 and TRBJ2-1, with a weak D call TRBD1 (5 bases). Trimming shortened V by 4 bases and J by 3 bases, and 11 bases separated the two germline ends. Germline CDR1 SGHRS, CDR2 YFSETQ. CDR3 length: 14 residues.

This clonotype was seen ten or more times. In nucleotides, the CDR3 is TGTGCCATCAGTGAGTCGAACACTGGCTACACCTTC. This gives the protein CAISESNTGYTF. The gene calls are TRBV10-3 and TRBJ1-2, with unresolved D. This CDR3 has 12 residues. Per the germline V gene, CDR1 is ENHRY and CDR2 is SYGVKD. V was shortened by 0 bases and J by 7 bases, with 6 bases between the two germline ends.

The chain recombines TRBV10-3 with TRBJ2-3; 10 bases line up with TRBD2. J lost 0 bases, V lost 2 bases, and 5 bases had no gene match. Per the germline V gene, CDR1 is ENHRY and CDR2 is SYGVKD. The length of the CDR3 is 17 residues. The CDR3 sequence is CAISETGLAVSTDTQYF. Written as DNA, the CDR3 is TGTGCCATCAGTGAGACAGGACTAGCGGTTAGCACAGATACGCAGTATTTT.